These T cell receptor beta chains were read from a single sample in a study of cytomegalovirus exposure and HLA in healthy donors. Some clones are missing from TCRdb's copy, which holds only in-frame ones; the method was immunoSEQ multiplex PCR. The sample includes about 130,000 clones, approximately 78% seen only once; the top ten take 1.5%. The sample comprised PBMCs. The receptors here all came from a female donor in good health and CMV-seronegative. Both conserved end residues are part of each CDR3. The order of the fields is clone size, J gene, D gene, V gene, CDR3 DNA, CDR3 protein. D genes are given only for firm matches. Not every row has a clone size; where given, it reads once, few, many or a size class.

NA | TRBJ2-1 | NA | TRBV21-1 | TGTGCCAGCAGCAAAGCGGGGAGCTCCTACAATGAGCAGTTCTTC | CASSKAGSSYNEQFF
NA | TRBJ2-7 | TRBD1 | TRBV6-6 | TGTGCCAGCAGTCCCGGGACAGGGAACATCTACGAGCAGTACTTC | CASSPGTGNIYEQYF
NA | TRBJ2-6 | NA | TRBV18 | TGTGCCAGCTCCCTATGGGGGGTCGGGGCCAACGTCCTGACTTTC | CASSLWGVGANVLTF
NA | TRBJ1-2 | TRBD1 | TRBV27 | TGTGCCAGCAGTTCCCTGGGACAGTCCTATGGCTACACCTTC | CASSSLGQSYGYTF
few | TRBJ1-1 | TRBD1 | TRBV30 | TGTGCCTGGGACAGGGGGTTCGGCACTGAAGCTTTCTTT | CAWDRGFGTEAFF
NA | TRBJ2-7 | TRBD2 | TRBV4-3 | TGCGCCAGCAGCCAAGATAGCGGGAGGCTATACGAGCAGTACTTC | CASSQDSGRLYEQYF
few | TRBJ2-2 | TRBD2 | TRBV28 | TGTGCCAGCAGTCGGGGGGGCTCGAACACCGGGGAGCTGTTTTTT | CASSRGGSNTGELFF
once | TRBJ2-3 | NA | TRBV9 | TGTGCCAGCAGCGTAGTGGGAGACCGGGCAGATACGCAGTATTTT | CASSVVGDRADTQYF
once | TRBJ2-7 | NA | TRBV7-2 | TGTGCCAGCAGCTTAACAGGCCACGAGCAGTACTTC | CASSLTGHEQYF
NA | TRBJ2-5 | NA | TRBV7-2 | TGTGCCAGCAGCTCCATCCCCGGGAAAGAGACCCAGTACTTC | CASSSIPGKETQYF
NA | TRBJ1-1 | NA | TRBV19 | TGTGCCAGTAGCTCACTCCGTCAAGCCATGAACACTGAAGCTTTCTTT | CASSSLRQAMNTEAFF
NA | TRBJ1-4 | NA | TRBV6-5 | TGTGCCAGCAGTTTATCGGGTTCAACTAATGAAAAACTGTTTTTT | CASSLSGSTNEKLFF
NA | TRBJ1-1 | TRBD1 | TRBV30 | TGTGCCTGGGACAGGGTGAACACTGAAGCTTTCTTT | CAWDRVNTEAFF
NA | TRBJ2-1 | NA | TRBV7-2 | TGTGCCAGCAGCCCCCTAACCTACAATGAGCAGTTCTTC | CASSPLTYNEQFF
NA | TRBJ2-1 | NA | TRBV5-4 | TGTGCCAGCAGCTTGGATGCGAGCTCCTACAATGAGCAGTTCTTC | CASSLDASSYNEQFF
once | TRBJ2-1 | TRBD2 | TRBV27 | TGTGCCAGCAGTTTAAGGACTAGCGGGATCCGTCCCTACAATGAGCAGTTCTTC | CASSLRTSGIRPYNEQFF
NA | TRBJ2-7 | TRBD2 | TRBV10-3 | TGTGCCATCAGTGAGGGCGGGAGGGCCAGGGGGGAGCAGTACTTC | CAISEGGRARGEQYF
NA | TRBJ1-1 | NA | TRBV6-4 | TGTGCCAGCAGTAAAGCCCTGAACACTGAAGCTTTCTTT | CASSKALNTEAFF
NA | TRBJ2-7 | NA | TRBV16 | TGTGCCAGCAGCCAATCGGGCCAGGACGAGCAGTACTTC | CASSQSGQDEQYF
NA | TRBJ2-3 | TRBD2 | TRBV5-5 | TGTGCCAGCAGCTTCCGTAGCGGGAGCACAGATACGCAGTATTTT | CASSFRSGSTDTQYF
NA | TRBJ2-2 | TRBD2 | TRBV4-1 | TGCGCCAGCAGCCAAAGGGGACTAGCGGCGAACACCGGGGAGCTGTTTTTT | CASSQRGLAANTGELFF
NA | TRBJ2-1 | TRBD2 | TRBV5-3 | TGTGCCAGAAGCTTGGGGGGGGGACTAGCGGGAGTTAGCTCCTACAATGAGCAGTTCTTC | CARSLGGGLAGVSSYNEQFF
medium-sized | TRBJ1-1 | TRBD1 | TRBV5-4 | TGTGCCAGCAGCCCTGGATCCCGACAGGGGGCTGAAGCTTTCTTT | CASSPGSRQGAEAFF
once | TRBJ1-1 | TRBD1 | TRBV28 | TGTGCCAGCGTGGACAGGAAGAACACTGAAGCTTTCTTT | CASVDRKNTEAFF
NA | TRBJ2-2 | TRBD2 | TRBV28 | TGTGCCAGCAGCCCCTGGACTAGCGGGAGTTATGACACCGGGGAGCTGTTTTTT | CASSPWTSGSYDTGELFF
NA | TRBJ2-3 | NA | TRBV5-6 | TGTGCCAGCAGCAGACAGGTTCGGACAGATACGCAGTATTTT | CASSRQVRTDTQYF
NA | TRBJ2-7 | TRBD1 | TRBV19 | TGTGCCAGTAGTGTCACAGGGGGCATGTCCTACGAGCAGTACTTC | CASSVTGGMSYEQYF
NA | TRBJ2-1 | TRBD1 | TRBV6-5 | TGTGCCAGCTCAGAGGGGGCGGGCAATGAGCAGTTCTTC | CASSEGAGNEQFF
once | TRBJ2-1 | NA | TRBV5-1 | TGCGCCAGCAGCTTGGCCCCCACGGGGAATGAGCAGTTCTTC | CASSLAPTGNEQFF
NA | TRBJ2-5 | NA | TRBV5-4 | TGTGCCAGCAGCCCCGGACTTTCTACCTGGGAGCAGTACTTC | CASSPGLSTWEQYF
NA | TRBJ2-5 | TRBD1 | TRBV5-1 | TGCGCCAGCAAAGGGACAGCCCAAGAGACCCAGTACTTC | CASKGTAQETQYF
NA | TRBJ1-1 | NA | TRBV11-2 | TGTGCCAGCAGCTTACAGAACACTGAAGCTTTCTTT | CASSLQNTEAFF
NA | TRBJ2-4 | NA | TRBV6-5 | TGTGCCATCCGACTAATGGGGGGTCAAAACATTCAGTACTTC | CAIRLMGGQNIQYF
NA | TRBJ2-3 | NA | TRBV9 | TGTGCCAGCAGCGCGGGTGACCTCCGGGGCACAGATACGCAGTATTTT | CASSAGDLRGTDTQYF